These 10 T cell receptor beta chains were sequenced from one sample in a study of cytomegalovirus exposure and HLA in healthy donors. Repertoires were generated with immunoSEQ multiplex PCR, while TCRdb's copy carries only in-frame clones and drops some. This sample carries under 60,000 clones, roughly 85% of them seen once, and the ten largest clones take about 6.7%. Sequenced material: PBMCs. These receptors all come from a woman younger than 45 in good health and CMV-seronegative.

CDR3: CASSLYGEVTYEQYF. The CDR3 DNA reads TGTGCCAGCAGTTTATACGGGGAGGTTACCTACGAGCAGTACTTC. The genes are TRBV28 and TRBJ2-7, with D possibly being TRBD2 (6 bases). The CDR3 covers 15 residues. Germline lookup yields CDR1 MDHEN and CDR2 SYDVKM. Trimming removed 1 base at V and 2 bases at J, with 12 bases between. Full variable domain (outside the CDR3, taken from reference TRBV28 and TRBJ2-7): DVKVTQSSRYLVKRTGEKVFLECVQDMDHENMFWYRQDPGLGLRLIYFSYDVKMKEKGDIPEGYSVSREKKERFSLILESASTNQTSMYLCASSLYGEVTYEQYFGPGTRLTVT.

The gene calls are TRBV9 and TRBJ2-5; 7 nucleotides align to TRBD2. The germline gives CDR1 SGDLS, CDR2 YYNGEE. The CDR3 is made up of 15 amino acids. V shed 0 bases, J shed 5 bases, and the junction held 7 bases outside the gene matches. CDR3 amino acids: CASSVEGGAVETQYF. In DNA, the CDR3 is TGTGCCAGCAGCGTAGAGGGAGGGGCCGTTGAGACCCAGTACTTC.

The chain joins TRBV10-1 to TRBJ2-7; 10 bases map to TRBD1. Germline values: CDR1 WNHNN, CDR2 SYGVQD (reference sequence). The V and J ends lost 2 bases and 6 bases, in that order; junction bases with no gene match: 4. This CDR3 region has 14 residues. In nucleotides, the CDR3 is TGCGCCAGCAGTGAGCGGACAGGGGGTGGCGAGCAGTACTTC. Translation gives CASSERTGGGEQYF.

The genes are TRBV2 and TRBJ1-4; TRBD1 is a possible D gene (6 bases). Germline CDR1 reads SNHLY; CDR2 reads FYNNEI. Trimming took off 7 bases at V and 3 bases at J, with 15 bases between the two ends. The CDR3 is 15 amino acids. The CDR3 DNA follows: TGTGCCAGCAAGCGGGGGGCGATCTCTAATGAAAAACTGTTTTTT. Protein sequence: CASKRGAISNEKLFF.

This clone was seen only a few times. The chain employs TRBV2 and TRBJ2-7; 8 bases match TRBD1. With 4 bases clipped from V and 5 bases from J, the junction kept 7 bases outside the gene matches. The CDR3 contains 14 residues. Germline values: CDR1 SNHLY, CDR2 FYNNEI. CDR3 region: CASSADRDGHEQYF. The CDR3, as DNA: TGTGCCAGCAGTGCGGACAGGGATGGTCACGAGCAGTACTTC. The variable domain in full, completed from reference TRBV2 and TRBJ2-7, reads EPEVTQTPSHQVTQMGQEVILRCVPISNHLYFYWYRQILGQKVEFLVSFYNNEISEKSEIFDDQFSVERPDGSNFTLKIRSTKLEDSAMYFCASSADRDGHEQYFGPGTRLTVT.

The rearrangement links TRBV28 to TRBJ2-5; 7 bases map to TRBD1. The CDR3 totals 15 residues. The V gene end was trimmed by 7 bases and the J gene end by 1 base; junction bases not matched to a gene: 9. Germline CDR1 is MDHEN and CDR2 is SYDVKM. The CDR3 protein is CASIAPHRGQETQYF. For the CDR3, the DNA is TGTGCCAGCATCGCGCCCCACAGGGGCCAAGAGACCCAGTACTTC.

The CDR3 DNA reads TGCAGCGTTGAGGCCTGGACAGTGGAGACCCAGTACTTC. It is translated as CSVEAWTVETQYF. The chain links TRBV29-1 to TRBJ2-5, with a weak D call TRBD1 (6 bases). Germline-derived CDR1 and CDR2 are SQVTM and ANQGSEA. Trimming took off 3 bases at V and 5 bases at J, with 13 bases between the two ends. This CDR3 has 13 residues.

The V gene is TRBV7-2, the J gene TRBJ2-5; D call uncertain. The CDR3 is 12 residues long. CDR1 is SGHTA, CDR2 FQGNSA, per germline. V was clipped by 1 base and J by 5 bases, with 5 bases between them. This CDR3 is CASSLDIETQYF. The CDR3 DNA reads TGTGCCAGCAGCTTAGACATCGAGACCCAGTACTTC.

The rearrangement uses TRBV29-1 and TRBJ2-3; tentative D call: TRBD1 (7 bases). The CDR3 runs to 14 residues. Trimming removed 1 base at V and 6 bases at J, with 14 bases between. The germline CDR1 and CDR2 sequences are SQVTM and ANQGSEA. The CDR3, as DNA: TGCAGCGTTGAAGCCGGAGGGGGCGCGGATACGCAGTATTTT. It encodes CSVEAGGGADTQYF.

This chain joins TRBV28 and TRBJ1-5, with D perhaps matching TRBD1 (5 bases). Germline CDR1 is MDHEN and CDR2 is SYDVKM. Trimming removed 3 bases at V and 2 bases at J, with 8 bases between. The CDR3 covers 14 residues. CDR3 bases: TGTGCCAGCAGTTTGGGGCAAGGCAATCAGCCCCAGCATTTT. Translated, it gives CASSLGQGNQPQHF.